These 28 T cell receptor beta chains were sequenced from one sample in a study of CD8 T cells in ankylosing spondylitis. No cognate antigen is known for these TCRs. TCRdb processed the 5' RACE reads anew with MiXCR; each CDR3 protein has one entry. This table has about 500,000 distinct CDR3 sequences, under 5.5% appearing once. Findings and limits, study-wide: Among TCR beta sequences, a motif of under ten highly homologous variants appeared characteristic of ankylosing spondylitis blood.

The specimen sequenced was blood, either unsorted or a sorted T cell fraction (not recorded which). The source is a male donor with ankylosing spondylitis.

This clonotype was observed a few times. This chain links TRBV2 with TRBJ2-3, with a weak D call TRBD2 (5 bases). The CDR3 extends over 13 amino acids. Germline CDR1 SNHLY, CDR2 FYNNEI. The ends were cut back, 10 bases at V and 1 base at J, with 12 bases in the middle. CDR3: CATYLGGTDTQYF. CDR3 DNA: TGTGCCACCTACCTCGGGGGCACAGATACGCAGTATTTT.

This clonotype appeared a few times. The chain combines TRBV20-1 with TRBJ1-5; 11 positions agree with TRBD1. The germline CDR1 and CDR2 sequences are DFQATT and SNEGSKA (reference sequence). Trimming removed 6 bases from V and 3 bases from J; junction bases left unmatched: 7. The CDR3 runs to 15 residues. The CDR3 is CSALPGQGVNQPQHF. The CDR3 coding sequence is TGCAGTGCGCTTCCGGGACAGGGGGTCAATCAGCCCCAGCATTTT.

This clonotype was counted many times. The chain joins TRBV7-6 to TRBJ2-3; 7 positions match TRBD1. CDR1 is SGHVS, CDR2 FNYEAQ, per germline. V gave up 5 bases and J gave up 4 bases; unmatched junction bases: 12. The CDR3 consists of 16 residues. Here the CDR3 DNA reads TGTGCCAGCAGCCCTAAGACAGGGCGTGTCGCAGATACGCAGTATTTT. This gives the protein CASSPKTGRVADTQYF.

At least ten counts were recorded for this clonotype. The chain employs TRBV12-3 or TRBV12-4 and TRBJ1-5, with 9 bases fitting TRBD1. This CDR3 spans 15 amino acids. V gave up 4 bases and J gave up 5 bases; unmatched junction bases: 6. The CDR3 coding sequence is TGTGCCAGCAGTTGGACAGGGGTGGTGGATCAGCCCCAGCATTTT. Its translation: CASSWTGVVDQPQHF.

This clonotype was seen repeatedly, ten times or more. J is TRBJ2-1 and V is TRBV24-1, with a weak D call TRBD1 (5 bases). Germline CDR1 KGHDR, CDR2 SFDVKD. The V end lost 6 bases, the J end lost 10 bases, and 9 bases lay between the germline ends. The CDR3 covers 11 residues. As DNA, the CDR3 is TGTGCCACCAGTCTAGGGGCAGAGCAGTTCTTC. The encoded protein is CATSLGAEQFF.

This clonotype was counted at least ten times. The CDR3 DNA reads as TGTGCCAGCAGCCGAATGACAGGAGGCACTGAAGCTTTCTTT. Translating gives CASSRMTGGTEAFF. The chain combines TRBV9 with TRBJ1-1; TRBD1 might be the D (6 bases). The length of the CDR3 is 14 residues. Germline CDR1 is SGDLS and CDR2 is YYNGEE. With 4 bases removed from V and 4 bases from J, the gap between germline ends came to 14 bases.

This clonotype was found many times. The rearrangement uses TRBV10-3 and TRBJ2-1, with 8 nucleotides matching TRBD1. V was clipped by 6 bases and J by 7 bases; unmatched bases: 8. This CDR3 spans 14 amino acids. The germline V gene encodes CDR1 ENHRY and CDR2 SYGVKD. The CDR3 sequence is CAIRPGQDINEQFF. CDR3 DNA sequence: TGTGCCATCAGACCGGGACAGGATATAAATGAGCAGTTCTTC.

The table lists this clonotype with many counts. This chain uses TRBV12-3 or TRBV12-4 with TRBJ2-5, with a weak D call TRBD1 (5 bases). Trimming removed 6 bases from V and 5 bases from J, with 13 bases in between. The CDR3 has 13 amino acids. This CDR3 is CASSQGEMETQYF. The DNA for the CDR3 is TGTGCCAGCAGCCAAGGGGAAATGGAGACCCAGTACTTC.

This clonotype was seen ten or more times. The CDR3 sequence is CASSVQGRTEAFF. In DNA form, the CDR3 reads TGTGCCAGCAGTGTACAGGGGCGGACTGAAGCTTTCTTT. This chain links TRBV12-3 or TRBV12-4 with TRBJ1-1; TRBD1 agrees at 7 bases. V trimming: 5 bases; J trimming: 5 bases; junction bases outside the gene matches: 5. This CDR3 contains 13 residues.

This clonotype was counted ten times or more. The rearrangement links TRBV29-1 to TRBJ2-1; tentatively, D is TRBD2 (5 bases). V lost 7 bases, J lost 8 bases, and 15 bases lay in between. The CDR3 is 12 residues long. Germline-derived CDR1 and CDR2 are SQVTM and ANQGSEA. CDR3 protein: CSGYGNWDEQFF. The CDR3 DNA reads as TGCAGCGGATACGGGAATTGGGATGAGCAGTTCTTC.

This clonotype was counted ten times or more. The V call is TRBV7-2, the J call TRBJ2-1; D is possibly TRBD2 (6 bases). CDR1 is SGHTA, CDR2 FQGNSA, per germline. This CDR3 spans 16 amino acids. Trimming shortened V by 2 bases and J by 3 bases, and 14 bases separated the two germline ends. The CDR3 DNA is TGTGCCAGCAGCTTAATTGTGGGAGGCCACTACAATGAGCAGTTCTTC. Translating gives CASSLIVGGHYNEQFF.

In its sample, this clonotype was seen many times. J is TRBJ2-1 and V is TRBV4-2, with 8 bases fitting TRBD2. The CDR3 loop spans 17 amino acids. Germline trimming cut 0 bases from V and 3 bases from J; bases unmatched to any gene: 7. Germline V gene lookup returns CDR1 LGHNA and CDR2 YNFKEQ. In DNA, the CDR3 is TGTGCCAGCAGCCAAGATCGGGGACTAGGGGTCTACAATGAGCAGTTCTTC. Protein: CASSQDRGLGVYNEQFF.

This clonotype was seen repeatedly, ten times or more. The chain links TRBV7-9 to TRBJ1-1, with 8 bases identical to TRBD1. Germline V gives CDR1 SEHNR, CDR2 FQNEAQ (reference sequence). The CDR3 sequence is 14 residues long. V lost 6 bases to trimming and J lost 0 bases; unmatched junction nucleotides: 3. CDR3 loop: CASRDRVVNTEAFF. The CDR3 nucleotides are TGTGCCAGCAGGGACAGGGTCGTGAACACTGAAGCTTTCTTT.

The gene calls are TRBV6-1 and TRBJ1-1; TRBD1 agrees at 9 bases. The V and J ends lost 6 bases and 5 bases, in that order; junction bases with no gene match: 16. The CDR3 has 17 amino acids. Per the germline V gene, CDR1 is MNHNS and CDR2 is SASEGT. The CDR3 DNA reads as TGTGCCAGCAGCGACCCGACAGGGGGATCCCCGGAGACTGAAGCTTTCTTT. Amino acids: CASSDPTGGSPETEAFF.

This clonotype was counted at least ten times. The CDR3 DNA reads TGTGCCAGCAGCTTAACAGGAGGTTACACTGAAGCTTTCTTT. Residues: CASSLTGGYTEAFF. The V and J genes are TRBV7-8 and TRBJ1-1, with D perhaps matching TRBD1 (5 bases). Trimming shortened V by 2 bases and J by 3 bases, and 10 bases separated the two germline ends. The CDR3 has 14 residues. Germline values: CDR1 SGHVS, CDR2 FQNEAQ.

This clonotype was seen at least ten times. The chain combines TRBV6-5 with TRBJ2-7; D remains ambiguous. The V end lost 0 bases, the J end lost 6 bases, and 9 bases lay between the germline ends. The CDR3 has 13 residues. Germline CDR1 and CDR2: MNHEY and SVGAGI. For the CDR3, the DNA is TGTGCCAGCAGTTACTCGAAATGGCGCGAGCAGTACTTC. It translates to CASSYSKWREQYF.

This clonotype was picked up many times. J is TRBJ2-3 and V is TRBV18; 8 bases align to TRBD2. Trimming at V came to 8 bases and at J to 4 bases, leaving 5 bases not matched to a gene. The CDR3 runs 13 residues. The germline V gene has CDR1 KGHSH and CDR2 LQKENI. The CDR3: CASMAGLADTQYF. The CDR3 nucleotides are TGTGCCAGCATGGCGGGACTAGCAGATACGCAGTATTTT.

This clonotype was recorded at least ten times. The V gene is TRBV7-2, the J gene TRBJ2-6; no clear D gene. The CDR3 totals 14 residues. The V end was cut by 8 bases, the J end by 0 bases, with 8 bases between. CDR1 and CDR2 (germline): SGHTA, FQGNSA. The CDR3 protein is CASWDNSGANVLTF. The CDR3, as DNA: TGTGCCAGCTGGGATAACTCTGGGGCCAACGTCCTGACTTTC.

This clonotype occurred many times. This chain uses TRBV3-1 with TRBJ1-2; tentative D call: TRBD1 (6 bases). V lost 2 bases and J lost 2, with 9 bases in between. Germline-derived CDR1 and CDR2 are LGHDT and YNNKEL (reference sequence). The CDR3 loop spans 14 amino acids. DNA for the CDR3: TGTGCCAGCAGCCAAAATACAGGGAACTATGGCTACACCTTC. The encoded protein is CASSQNTGNYGYTF.

V usage is TRBV20-1 and J usage is TRBJ2-1, with D tentatively TRBD2 (5 bases). V gave up 1 base and J gave up 0 bases, with 10 bases separating them. Germline CDR1 is DFQATT and CDR2 is SNEGSKA (reference sequence). The CDR3 has 15 amino acids. Written as DNA, the CDR3 is TGCAGTGCTAGAGGGAGCGGAAGCTCCTACAATGAGCAGTTCTTC. This gives the protein CSARGSGSSYNEQFF.

This clonotype has at least ten counts. The J gene is TRBJ2-1, the V gene TRBV4-1; 7 positions match TRBD2. V lost 5 bases and J lost 7; bases outside the gene matches: 5. This CDR3 has 13 residues. Germline loops: CDR1 MGHRA, CDR2 YSYEKL. This CDR3 is CASSSSGGNEQFF. The CDR3, as DNA: TGCGCCAGCAGCTCATCCGGGGGGAATGAGCAGTTCTTC.

Remarks on this clonotype: With a much larger clone just one base away, this may be a read error. The V and J genes are TRBV6-2 or TRBV6-3 and TRBJ2-1, with D maybe TRBD2 (6 bases). The CDR3 extends over 14 amino acids. The ends were cut back, 10 bases at V and 4 bases at J, with 17 bases in the middle. Germline V lookup: CDR1 MNHEY, CDR2 SVGEGT. The CDR3 nucleotides are TGTGCCAACGAAGGAGCGGGCCTATACAATGAGCAGTTCTTC. Encoded protein: CANEGAGLYNEQFF.

This clonotype was picked up many times. V and J are TRBV30 and TRBJ1-2; no definite D call. The germline V gene has CDR1 GTSNPN and CDR2 SVGIG (reference sequence). Trimming stripped 2 bases from V and 2 bases from J, with 6 bases between. The CDR3 is made up of 12 amino acids. This CDR3 is CAWSLGNYGYTF. The CDR3 bases are TGTGCCTGGAGTTTGGGGAACTATGGCTACACCTTC.

This clonotype has just a few counts. The junction shows a germline mismatch at one end, possibly a read error. This chain links TRBV20-1 with TRBJ2-7; 9 bases are shared with TRBD2. The CDR3 runs 18 residues. The germline V gene has CDR1 DFQATT and CDR2 SNEGSKA (reference sequence). CDR3 loop: CCARTLPWTSAESYEQYF. The CDR3 DNA follows: TGCTGTGCTAGAACCCTACCATGGACTAGCGCCGAGTCCTACGAGCAGTACTTC.

The CDR3 DNA reads TGTGCCAGCAGCCGATTTCGGACTCTCAATCAGCCCCAGCATTTT. This gives the protein CASSRFRTLNQPQHF. This rearrangement joins TRBV28 to TRBJ1-5; unclear D gene. V was shortened by 6 bases and J by 3 bases, with 15 bases between the two germline ends. The germline V gene has CDR1 MDHEN and CDR2 SYDVKM. CDR3 length equals 15 residues.

In its sample, this clonotype was seen many times. J is TRBJ2-3 and V is TRBV6-1; D is perhaps TRBD2 (6 bases). Trimming removed 6 bases from V and 2 bases from J, with 15 bases in between. CDR3 length: 15 amino acids. The germline CDR1 and CDR2 sequences are MNHNS and SASEGT. Here the CDR3 DNA reads TGTGCCAGCAGACCATCGGGACTCCCCACAGATACGCAGTATTTT. Protein product: CASRPSGLPTDTQYF.

There are many counts of this clonotype. The chain recombines TRBV12-3 or TRBV12-4 with TRBJ2-5; 8 bases are shared with TRBD2. The CDR3 covers 12 residues. With V trimmed by 5 bases and J by 9 bases, 5 bases remained unmatched. For the CDR3, the DNA is TGTGCCAGCAGTGACCCGGGGGGGGCCCAGTACTTC. Residues: CASSDPGGAQYF.

The chain is built from TRBV5-4 and TRBJ2-7; 9 nucleotides match TRBD1. After removal of 4 bases from V and 3 bases from J, the junction contained 11 bases not matched to a gene. This CDR3 has 16 residues. From germline, CDR1 is SGHNT and CDR2 YYREEE (reference sequence). The CDR3 DNA sequence: TGTGCCAGCAGCCTGGCGTCCGGGACAGGGTACTACGAGCAGTACTTC. Translated: CASSLASGTGYYEQYF.